This T cell receptor (beta chain) was recorded in a study of cytomegalovirus exposure and HLA in healthy donors. Overall study: Genotyping showed roughly 83% of 398 donors falling in the Caucasian-associated ancestry cluster.

Concerning this clone itself: An end of the junction differs from the germline gene, which may be a read error.

In the PCR, 60 Vbeta and 13 Jbeta primers were used. Generated by immunoSEQ multiplex PCR, the TCRdb table keeps only in-frame clones and is missing some. Among 150,000 to 180,000 clones listed, under 85% were seen once. This TCR derives from a man aged 18-30 years in good health and CMV-seronegative. The sequencing sample was made of PBMCs.

CDR3: CASSPGVPGTGELVF. DNA of the CDR3: TGCGCCAGCAGCCCGGGGGTGCCGGGGACCGGGGAGCTGGTTTTT. The V gene is TRBV5-1, the J gene TRBJ2-2; D is perhaps TRBD2 (6 bases). The CDR3 is 15 residues long. The germline V gene encodes CDR1 SGHRS and CDR2 YFSETQ.